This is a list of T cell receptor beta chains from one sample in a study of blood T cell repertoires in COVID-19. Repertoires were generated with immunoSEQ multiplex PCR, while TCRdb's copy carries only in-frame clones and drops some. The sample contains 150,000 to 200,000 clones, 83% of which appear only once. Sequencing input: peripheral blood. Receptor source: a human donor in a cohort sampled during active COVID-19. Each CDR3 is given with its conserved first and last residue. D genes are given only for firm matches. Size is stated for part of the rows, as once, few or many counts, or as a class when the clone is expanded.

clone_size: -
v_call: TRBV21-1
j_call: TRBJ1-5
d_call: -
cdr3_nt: TGTGCCAGCAAGTCAGCCCGGGACAGGGATAGCAATCAGCCCCAGCATTTT
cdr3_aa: CASKSARDRDSNQPQHF

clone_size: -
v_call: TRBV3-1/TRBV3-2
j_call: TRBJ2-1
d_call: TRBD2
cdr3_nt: TGTGCCAGCAGCCCCCAACTAGCGGCTTACAATGAGCAGTTCTTC
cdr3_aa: CASSPQLAAYNEQFF

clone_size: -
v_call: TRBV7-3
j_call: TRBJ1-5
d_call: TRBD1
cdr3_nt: TGTGCCAGCAGCTTGACCTTATCAGGGGGCGATCAGCCCCAGCATTTT
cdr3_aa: CASSLTLSGGDQPQHF

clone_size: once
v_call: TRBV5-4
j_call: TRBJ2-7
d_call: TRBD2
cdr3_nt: TGTGCCAGCAGCTCCGGGGATAGCGGGCCTTACGAGCAGTACTTC
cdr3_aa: CASSSGDSGPYEQYF

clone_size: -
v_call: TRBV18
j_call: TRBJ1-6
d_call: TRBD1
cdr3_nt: TGTGCCAGCTCACCGGGACAGGGCTCCGATAATTCACCCCTCCACTTT
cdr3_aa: CASSPGQGSDNSPLHF

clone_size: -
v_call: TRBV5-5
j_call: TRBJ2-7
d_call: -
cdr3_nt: TGTGCCAGCAGCCCGGAATGGACACCCTACGAGCAGTACTTC
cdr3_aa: CASSPEWTPYEQYF

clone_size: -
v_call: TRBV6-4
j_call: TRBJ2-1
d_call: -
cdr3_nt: TGTGCCAGCAGTGACCGGGACTACAATGAGCAGTTCTTC
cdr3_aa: CASSDRDYNEQFF

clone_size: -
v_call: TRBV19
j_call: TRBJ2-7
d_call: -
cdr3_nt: TGTGCCAGTAGTATGAAGGCACGGAGGCACGAGCAGTACTTC
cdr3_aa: CASSMKARRHEQYF

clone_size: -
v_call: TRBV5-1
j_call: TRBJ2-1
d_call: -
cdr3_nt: TGCGCCAGCAGCTTGGATGGGGACACTTACAATGAGCAGTTCTTC
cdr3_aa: CASSLDGDTYNEQFF

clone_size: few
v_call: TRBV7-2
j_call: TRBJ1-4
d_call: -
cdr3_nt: TGTGCCAGCAGCTTAGCGTTGAGTGAAAAACTGTTTTTT
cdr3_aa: CASSLALSEKLFF

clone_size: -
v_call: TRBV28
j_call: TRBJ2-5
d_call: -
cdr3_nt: TGTGCCAGCAGTTCCCCCCATGGCCGGAGAGAGACCCAGTACTTC
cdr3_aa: CASSSPHGRRETQYF